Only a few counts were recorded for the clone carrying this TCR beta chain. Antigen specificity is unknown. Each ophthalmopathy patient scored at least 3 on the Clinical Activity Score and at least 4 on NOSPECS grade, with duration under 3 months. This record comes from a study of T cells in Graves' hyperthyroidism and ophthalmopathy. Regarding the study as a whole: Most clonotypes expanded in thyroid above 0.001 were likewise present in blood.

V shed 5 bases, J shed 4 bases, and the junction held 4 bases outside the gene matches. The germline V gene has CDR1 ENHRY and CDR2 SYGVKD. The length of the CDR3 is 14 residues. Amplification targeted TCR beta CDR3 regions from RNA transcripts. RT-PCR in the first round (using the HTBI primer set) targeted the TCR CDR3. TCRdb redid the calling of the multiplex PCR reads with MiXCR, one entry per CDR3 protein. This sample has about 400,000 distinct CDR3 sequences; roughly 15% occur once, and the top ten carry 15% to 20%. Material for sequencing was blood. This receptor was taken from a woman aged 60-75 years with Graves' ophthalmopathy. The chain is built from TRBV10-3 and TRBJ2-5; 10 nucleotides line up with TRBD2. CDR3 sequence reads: CAISLAGVGETQYF. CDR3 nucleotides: TGTGCCATCAGTCTAGCGGGAGTGGGAGAGACCCAGTACTTC.